These 4 T cell receptor beta chains share one sample of origin, sequenced in a study of blood T cell repertoires in COVID-19. Sequenced by immunoSEQ multiplex PCR; TCRdb stores in-frame clones only, minus some. The sample includes roughly 280,000 clones, 80% to 90% of them seen just once. Input material: peripheral blood. These receptor sequences come from a woman in her 70s with acute or convalescent COVID-19.

This clone was detected only once. This chain uses TRBV10-1 with TRBJ2-4; D is perhaps TRBD2 (6 bases). V gave up 4 bases and J gave up 4 bases, with 11 bases separating them. This CDR3 region has 14 residues. Germline loops: CDR1 WNHNN, CDR2 SYGVQD (reference sequence). CDR3 protein: CASSGAGSKNIQYF. CDR3 in DNA: TGCGCCAGCAGTGGAGCGGGCTCAAAAAACATTCAGTACTTC.

The chain uses TRBV5-8 and TRBJ1-1, with unresolved D. V was pared by 3 bases and J by 1 base, with 4 bases between. CDR3 length: 12 residues. Germline assignment: CDR1 SGHTS and CDR2 YDEGEE. CDR3 in amino acids: CASSWANTEAFF. DNA of the CDR3: TGTGCCAGCAGCTGGGCGAACACTGAAGCTTTCTTT.

The chain joins TRBV7-6 to TRBJ1-4, with 8 bases that match TRBD1. Germline CDR1 is SGHVS and CDR2 is FNYEAQ. The junction had 9 bases not matched to a gene; V was cut back by 5 bases and J by 10 bases. The CDR3 contains 14 residues. CDR3 sequence reads: CASSMTGVNGKLFF. CDR3 bases: TGTGCCAGCAGCATGACAGGGGTAAACGGAAAACTGTTTTTT.

J is TRBJ2-7 and V is TRBV27, with D maybe TRBD2 (5 bases). Germline V gives CDR1 MNHEY, CDR2 SMNVEV (reference sequence). Trimming cost V 0 bases and J 11 bases, with 14 bases left between them. This CDR3 region has 13 residues. The CDR3 loop is CASSLSTRVREYF. CDR3 in DNA: TGTGCCAGCAGTTTATCGACTCGGGTGAGGGAGTACTTC.